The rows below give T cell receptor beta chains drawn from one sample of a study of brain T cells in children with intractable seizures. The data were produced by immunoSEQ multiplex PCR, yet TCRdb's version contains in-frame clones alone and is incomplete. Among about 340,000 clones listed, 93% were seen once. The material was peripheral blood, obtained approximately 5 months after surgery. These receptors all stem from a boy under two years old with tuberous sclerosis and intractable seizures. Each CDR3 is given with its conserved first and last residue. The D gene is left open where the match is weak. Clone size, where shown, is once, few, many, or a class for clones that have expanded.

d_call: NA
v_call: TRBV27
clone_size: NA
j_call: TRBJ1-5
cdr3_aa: CASSIVPGANQPQHF
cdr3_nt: TGTGCCAGCAGTATCGTGCCAGGAGCCAATCAGCCCCAGCATTTT

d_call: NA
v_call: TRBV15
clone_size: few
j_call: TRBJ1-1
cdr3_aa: CATTIPEVNTEAFF
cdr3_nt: TGTGCCACCACCATCCCTGAGGTGAACACTGAAGCTTTCTTT

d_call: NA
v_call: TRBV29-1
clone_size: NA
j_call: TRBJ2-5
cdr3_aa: CSVYPWTTQETQYF
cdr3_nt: TGCAGCGTCTACCCATGGACTACCCAAGAGACCCAGTACTTC

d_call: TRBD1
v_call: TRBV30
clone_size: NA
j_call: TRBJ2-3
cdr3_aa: CAWSRGGQGILADTQYF
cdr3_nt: TGTGCCTGGAGCAGAGGGGGACAGGGGATTCTTGCAGATACGCAGTATTTT

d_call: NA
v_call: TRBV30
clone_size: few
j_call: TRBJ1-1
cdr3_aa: CAWSVLGRANSEAFF
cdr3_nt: TGTGCCTGGAGTGTACTTGGCAGGGCAAACTCTGAAGCTTTCTTT

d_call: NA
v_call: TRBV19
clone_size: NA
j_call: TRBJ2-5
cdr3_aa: CASSIGGRGVETQYF
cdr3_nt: TGTGCCAGTAGTATAGGGGGGCGCGGAGTAGAGACCCAGTACTTC

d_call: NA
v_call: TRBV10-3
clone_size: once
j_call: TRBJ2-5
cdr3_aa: CAISEIGTQETQYF
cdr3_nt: TGTGCCATCAGTGAGATCGGGACCCAAGAGACCCAGTACTTC

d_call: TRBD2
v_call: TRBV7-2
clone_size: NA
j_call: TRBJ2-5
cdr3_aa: CASSSPSWGLSAQETQYF
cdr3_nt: TGTGCCAGCAGCTCCCCGAGTTGGGGACTAAGTGCCCAAGAGACCCAGTACTTC

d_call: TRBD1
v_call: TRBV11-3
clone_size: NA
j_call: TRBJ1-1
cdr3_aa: CASILTSTGAVNTEAFF
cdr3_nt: TGTGCCAGCATCCTCACCTCCACAGGGGCGGTGAACACTGAAGCTTTCTTT

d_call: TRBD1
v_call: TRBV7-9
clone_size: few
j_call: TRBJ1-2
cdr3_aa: CASSSTGNGYGYTF
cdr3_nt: TGTGCCAGCAGCTCGACAGGGAATGGGTATGGCTACACCTTC

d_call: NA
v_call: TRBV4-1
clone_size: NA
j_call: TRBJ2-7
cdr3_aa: CASLGFGGGEQYF
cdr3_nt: TGCGCCAGCCTGGGGTTTGGTGGGGGCGAGCAGTACTTC

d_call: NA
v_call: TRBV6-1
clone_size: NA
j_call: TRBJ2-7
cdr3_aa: CASSEDYPPGGLYEQYF
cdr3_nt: TGTGCCAGCAGTGAAGATTACCCGCCAGGAGGGCTATACGAGCAGTACTTC

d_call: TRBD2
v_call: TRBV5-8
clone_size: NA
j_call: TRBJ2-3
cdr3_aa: CASSLRGLGSTDTQYF
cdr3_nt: TGTGCCAGCAGCTTGCGGGGACTAGGGAGCACAGATACGCAGTATTTT

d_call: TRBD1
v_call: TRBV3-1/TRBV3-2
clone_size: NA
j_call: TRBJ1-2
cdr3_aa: CASSQDFQGASRYGYTF
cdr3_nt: TGTGCCAGCAGCCAAGATTTCCAGGGGGCTTCGCGCTATGGCTACACCTTC

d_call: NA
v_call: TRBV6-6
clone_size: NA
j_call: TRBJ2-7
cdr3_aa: CASTQDTTVYEQYF
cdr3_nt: TGTGCCAGCACCCAGGACACAACCGTTTACGAGCAGTACTTC

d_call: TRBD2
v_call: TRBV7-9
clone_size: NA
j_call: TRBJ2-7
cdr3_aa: CASSSPSGGRNAYEQYF
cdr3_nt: TGTGCCAGCAGCTCACCCTCCGGGGGGAGGAATGCCTACGAGCAGTACTTC

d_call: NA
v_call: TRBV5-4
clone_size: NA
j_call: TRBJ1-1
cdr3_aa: CASRAYLKTEAFF
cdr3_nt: TGTGCCAGCAGAGCCTACCTAAAAACTGAAGCTTTCTTT

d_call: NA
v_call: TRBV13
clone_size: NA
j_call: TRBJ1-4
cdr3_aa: CASSLGRGGGRHEKLFF
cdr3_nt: TGTGCCAGCAGCTTAGGCAGGGGCGGGGGGCGGCATGAAAAACTGTTTTTT

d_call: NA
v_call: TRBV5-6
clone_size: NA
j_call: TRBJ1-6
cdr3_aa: CASSRLGRGYNSPLHF
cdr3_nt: TGTGCCAGCAGTCGGCTGGGACGGGGGTATAATTCACCCCTCCACTTT

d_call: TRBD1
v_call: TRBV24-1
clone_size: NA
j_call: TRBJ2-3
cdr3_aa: CATSDIRDSSTGPDGTDTQYF
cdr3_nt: TGTGCCACCAGTGATATCAGGGACAGTAGTACGGGCCCGGATGGCACAGATACGCAGTATTTT

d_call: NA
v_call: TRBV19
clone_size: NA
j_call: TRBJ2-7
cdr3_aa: CASSYTTQAGHYEQYF
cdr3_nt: TGTGCCAGTAGCTACACTACGCAGGCAGGCCACTACGAGCAGTACTTC

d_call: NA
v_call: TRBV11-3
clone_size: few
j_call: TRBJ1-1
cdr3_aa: CASSLWESEAFF
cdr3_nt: TGTGCCAGCAGCTTATGGGAGTCTGAAGCTTTCTTT

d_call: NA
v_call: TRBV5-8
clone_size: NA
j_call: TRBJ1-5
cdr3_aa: CASSLAGTDNQPQHF
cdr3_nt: TGTGCCAGCAGCTTGGCCGGGACTGACAATCAGCCCCAGCATTTT

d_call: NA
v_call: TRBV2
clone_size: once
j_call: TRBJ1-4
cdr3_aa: CASSVDSFGNEKLFF
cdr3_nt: TGTGCCAGCTCGGTCGACAGTTTTGGTAATGAAAAACTGTTTTTT

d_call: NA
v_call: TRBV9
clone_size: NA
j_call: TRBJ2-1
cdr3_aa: CASSRSPGSEQFF
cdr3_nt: TGTGCCAGCAGTAGAAGCCCAGGGAGTGAGCAGTTCTTC

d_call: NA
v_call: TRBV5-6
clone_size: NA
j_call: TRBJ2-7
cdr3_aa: CASSLTTSSYEQYF
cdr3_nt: TGTGCCAGCAGCTTGACGACGAGCTCCTACGAGCAGTACTTC

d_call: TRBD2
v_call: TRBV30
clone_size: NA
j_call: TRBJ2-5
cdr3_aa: CAWNHRLAGGETQYF
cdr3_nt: TGTGCCTGGAACCACCGACTAGCGGGAGGAGAGACCCAGTACTTC

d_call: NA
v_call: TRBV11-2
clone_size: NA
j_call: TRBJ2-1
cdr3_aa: CASSLGGSVHEQFF
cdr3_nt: TGTGCCAGCAGCTTAGGTGGGAGTGTCCATGAGCAGTTCTTC

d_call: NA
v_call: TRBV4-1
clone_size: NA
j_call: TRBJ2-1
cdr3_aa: CASSQGLEQFF
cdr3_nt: TGCGCCAGCAGCCAAGGGCTGGAGCAGTTCTTC

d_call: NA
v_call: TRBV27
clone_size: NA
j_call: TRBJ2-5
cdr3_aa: CASTPQGSFQETQYF
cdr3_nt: TGTGCCAGCACCCCCCAGGGCAGCTTCCAAGAGACCCAGTACTTC

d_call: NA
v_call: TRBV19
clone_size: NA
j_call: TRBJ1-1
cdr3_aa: CASSIATEAFF
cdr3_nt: TGTGCCAGTAGTATCGCGACTGAAGCTTTCTTT